This T cell receptor beta chain was found in a study of T-cell memory formation after mild COVID-19. The CDR3 runs 16 residues. Between the trimmed V and J ends, which lost 4 bases and 5 bases, there was a span of 17 bases. Germline CDR1 and CDR2: SGHTA and FQGNSA. MiXCR, run by TCRdb on the 5' RACE reads, gives a single entry per CDR3 protein. The data show approximately 250,000 distinct CDR3 sequences, over 15% seen once. This TCR came from a man between 18 and 35 years old who had mild COVID-19 (a few samples of this study predate the infection). Cell type and time point are not known. Sequencing was performed on PBMCs or a T cell subset sorted from them (not recorded which). This chain links TRBV7-2 with TRBJ1-4; the D is unclear. The CDR3 DNA follows: TGTGCCAGCAGCTCGCCCGTCGGAGCCACGAATGAAAAACTGTTTTTT. Its protein product is CASSSPVGATNEKLFF.